The clone carrying this T cell receptor (beta chain) has just one count. The data are from a study of technical replicates of blood from several donors. V was trimmed by 3 bases and J by 2 bases, leaving 8 bases between them. Germline-derived CDR1 and CDR2 are MNHEY and SMNVEV (reference sequence). This CDR3 contains 14 residues. Here immunoSEQ multiplex PCR was the method, and the copy in TCRdb shows in-frame clones only, minus some. Found here are almost 70,000 clones, 75% to 90% of them singletons; the top ten hold about 4.5%. The chain is built from TRBV27 and TRBJ2-1, with a possible D match to TRBD1 (6 bases). The TCR originated in a human donor in good health. Some clones in this sample may be carry-over from other donors' samples. The sequencing sample was made of PBMCs. The CDR3 bases are TGTGCCAGCAGTTTGGGGGCCACCTACAATGAGCAGTTCTTC. This encodes CASSLGATYNEQFF.